Presented here are 24 T cell receptor beta chains from one specimen sequenced in a study of shared clonotypes between healthy human individuals. This table comes from immunoSEQ multiplex PCR, and its TCRdb copy is limited to in-frame clones, with some not included. The sample contains about 380,000 clones, 90% to 98% of which appear only once. The sequenced material came from memory CD8+ T cells sorted from blood. Subset given: CD45RO+ cells pooled with CCR7-negative TemRA cells. The receptors stem from a man under 40 in good health.

This chain joins TRBV19 and TRBJ1-2, with TRBD1 identical over 7 bases. The CDR3 has 15 residues. Trimming cost V 7 bases and J 6 bases; bases outside gene matches: 14. CDR1 LNHDA and CDR2 SQIVND come from the germline V gene (reference sequence). The CDR3, as DNA: TGTGCCAGTAACACAGGGGTTCTCACCTATCATGGCTACACCTTC. This gives the protein CASNTGVLTYHGYTF.

The chain carries TRBV28 and TRBJ1-4, with D possibly matching TRBD1 (5 bases). Germline CDR1 and CDR2: MDHEN and SYDVKM. The CDR3 runs to 16 residues. The ends were cut back, 2 bases at V and 0 bases at J, with 10 bases in the middle. The CDR3 here is CASSLPGQATNEKLFF. In DNA, the CDR3 is TGTGCCAGCAGTTTACCGGGGCAAGCAACTAATGAAAAACTGTTTTTT.

The chain has TRBV5-1 and TRBJ1-1; D gene unclear. This CDR3 is built from 12 residues. Looked up from germline, CDR1 is SGHRS and CDR2 is YFSETQ. Trimming removed 0 bases at V and 5 bases at J, with 5 bases between. The CDR3 protein is CASSLDGTEAFF. The CDR3 DNA reads TGCGCCAGCAGCTTGGACGGAACTGAAGCTTTCTTT.

V is TRBV5-5 and J is TRBJ1-2, with D hard to call. The germline V gene has CDR1 SGHKS and CDR2 YYEKEE (reference sequence). The CDR3 is 16 residues long. Trimming took 4 bases from V and 3 from J, leaving 19 bases between them. Here the CDR3 DNA reads TGTGCCAGCAGCCCACATGTCCACCCCCGGGACTATGGCTACACCTTC. Protein sequence: CASSPHVHPRDYGYTF.

This clone was seen once. The chain couples TRBV27 to TRBJ2-7; D is perhaps TRBD1 (6 bases). The CDR3 has 13 amino acids. V shed 6 bases and J shed 2 bases, with 11 bases lying between them. The germline CDR1 and CDR2 sequences are MNHEY and SMNVEV (reference sequence). The CDR3 DNA is TGTGCCAGCAGCTTGACAGGACCCTACGAGCAGTACTTC. Its protein product is CASSLTGPYEQYF.

The rearrangement links TRBV7-2 to TRBJ2-5, with D hard to call. CDR1 is SGHTA, CDR2 FQGNSA, per germline. The CDR3 spans 13 residues. Deletions cut 1 base from V and 7 bases from J, with 10 bases between. CDR3 in amino acids: CASSLGPWGTQYF. Here the CDR3 DNA reads TGTGCCAGCAGCTTAGGGCCGTGGGGGACCCAGTACTTC.

Comment on this clone: Within the sample, other DNA sequences also encode this same CDR3. The chain carries TRBV20-1 and TRBJ2-3; D not certain. Deletions cut 6 bases from V and 6 bases from J, with 7 bases between. This CDR3 is 10 amino acids long. Per the germline V gene, CDR1 is DFQATT and CDR2 is SNEGSKA (reference sequence). The CDR3 reads CSAARDTQYF. The CDR3 DNA follows: TGCAGTGCGGCCAGGGATACGCAGTATTTT.

This chain uses TRBV28 with TRBJ2-7; TRBD2 aligns across 12 bases. The CDR3 totals 14 residues. Germline V gives CDR1 MDHEN, CDR2 SYDVKM. V lost 3 bases and J lost 7; bases outside the gene matches: 4. CDR3 residues: CASSFASGRGEQYF. In DNA, the CDR3 is TGTGCCAGCAGTTTCGCTAGCGGGAGGGGGGAGCAGTACTTC.

This chain links TRBV19 with TRBJ1-2; D ambiguous. Germline CDR1 LNHDA, CDR2 SQIVND (reference sequence). The CDR3 is 12 residues long. Trimming removed 7 bases at V and 3 bases at J, with 9 bases between. CDR3 coding DNA: TGTGCCAGTACCCCTAATGACTATGGCTACACCTTC. As protein: CASTPNDYGYTF.

The chain employs TRBV9 and TRBJ2-1; TRBD2 matches at 11 bases. CDR3 length: 16 amino acids. Germline V gene lookup returns CDR1 SGDLS and CDR2 YYNGEE. The ends lost 0 bases at V and 6 bases at J; junction bases unmatched: 5. The CDR3 loop reads CASSVVASGRSNEQFF. CDR3 nucleotides: TGTGCCAGCAGCGTAGTCGCTAGCGGGAGGTCCAATGAGCAGTTCTTC.

The chain has TRBV7-6 and TRBJ2-7; TRBD2 might be the D (6 bases). The CDR3 runs to 15 residues. Germline V gives CDR1 SGHVS, CDR2 FNYEAQ. V shed 0 bases and J shed 0 bases, with 9 bases lying between them. The CDR3 coding sequence is TGTGCCAGCAGCTTAGCGATAGCGGTCTCCTACGAGCAGTACTTC. It translates to CASSLAIAVSYEQYF.

The V call is TRBV19, the J call TRBJ1-5; TRBD1 matches at 8 bases. Germline CDR1 reads LNHDA; CDR2 reads SQIVND (reference sequence). CDR3 size: 16 residues. V was pared by 5 bases and J by 6 bases, with 12 bases of the junction left unmatched. The CDR3 region is CASSDRAGGYSQPQHF. The CDR3 DNA reads as TGTGCCAGTAGTGATAGGGCAGGGGGCTACAGTCAGCCCCAGCATTTT.

This chain links TRBV27 with TRBJ2-2; the match to TRBD2 covers 10 bases. The length of the CDR3 is 18 residues. Trimming took 3 bases from V and 1 from J; bases not matched to a gene: 8. Germline CDR1 is MNHEY and CDR2 is SMNVEV (reference sequence). Here the CDR3 reads CASSFLAGEGGNTGELFF. CDR3 bases: TGTGCCAGCAGTTTCCTAGCGGGAGAGGGGGGGAACACCGGGGAGCTGTTTTTT.

The chain is built from TRBV2 and TRBJ2-7; weak D call: TRBD2 (5 bases). Trimming stripped 3 bases from V and 6 bases from J, with 9 bases between. This CDR3 region has 12 residues. Germline CDR1 and CDR2: SNHLY and FYNNEI. The CDR3 region has the DNA TGTGCCAGCAGTGACTCCCGGGGCGAGCAGTACTTC. The encoded protein is CASSDSRGEQYF.

This chain links TRBV6-1 with TRBJ2-3; 11 bases map to TRBD1. The germline CDR1 and CDR2 sequences are MNHNS and SASEGT. V lost 5 bases and J lost 4; bases outside the gene matches: 5. The CDR3 has 15 residues. The CDR3 DNA reads as TGTGCCAGCAGTCTTCGGACAGGGGGCCCAGATACGCAGTATTTT. Translated, it gives CASSLRTGGPDTQYF.

This clone showed up just once. V gene TRBV19 combines with J gene TRBJ1-5, with a possible D match to TRBD1 (6 bases). Germline V CDR1 and CDR2: LNHDA, SQIVND (reference sequence). V was shortened by 2 bases and J by 1 base, with 15 bases between the two germline ends. This CDR3 contains 17 residues. The CDR3 bases are TGTGCCAGTAGTATATTGAGGACAGCCAGCAGCAATCAGCCCCAGCATTTT. This translates into CASSILRTASSNQPQHF.

This clone occurred once. Other DNA sequences in this specimen translate into the identical CDR3. The chain uses TRBV30 and TRBJ2-1, with 8 bases aligning to TRBD2. After removal of 2 bases from V and 9 bases from J, the junction contained 18 bases not matched to a gene. CDR3 length: 17 residues. Germline V gene lookup returns CDR1 GTSNPN and CDR2 SVGIG (reference sequence). Here the CDR3 DNA reads TGTGCCTGGAGTTCACCGGGAGGGCCAGGTCCGCCTGCTGAGCAGTTCTTC. It specifies CAWSSPGGPGPPAEQFF.

This clone was found once. J is TRBJ2-7 and V is TRBV28; a weak D match, TRBD2 (7 bases). This CDR3 spans 17 amino acids. CDR1 and CDR2 from the germline V gene are MDHEN and SYDVKM. V was clipped by 6 bases and J by 2 bases, with 23 bases between them. CDR3 residues: CASSRFGGAIRTYEQYF. The CDR3 DNA sequence: TGTGCCAGCAGCCGATTTGGGGGGGCAATCCGAACCTACGAGCAGTACTTC.

This chain links TRBV4-1 with TRBJ1-2, with 7 bases aligning to TRBD1. There are 17 residues in the CDR3. J was trimmed by 6 bases and V by 0 bases; bases with no gene match: 13. Looked up from germline, CDR1 is MGHRA and CDR2 is YSYEKL. CDR3 in DNA: TGCGCCAGCAGCCAAGATCCCGGACAGGTCAGGGGGAATGGCTACACCTTC. It translates to CASSQDPGQVRGNGYTF.

CDR3 nucleotides: TGTGCCAGCAGCGTAGGGCAGGGCGGCGGGGAGCTGTTTTTT. It yields the protein CASSVGQGGGELFF. The chain combines TRBV9 with TRBJ2-2; a possible D gene is TRBD1 (5 bases). Germline assignment: CDR1 SGDLS and CDR2 YYNGEE. V lost 0 bases and J lost 7, with 10 bases in between. The CDR3 totals 14 residues.

The chain combines TRBV19 with TRBJ1-1; D is uncertain. This CDR3 has 13 residues. In germline, CDR1 is LNHDA, CDR2 SQIVND (reference sequence). The germline V and J ends were trimmed by 5 bases and 0 bases, with 7 bases remaining between them. CDR3 loop: CASSFGLNTEAFF. CDR3 coding DNA: TGTGCCAGTAGTTTCGGACTGAACACTGAAGCTTTCTTT.

Concerning this clone itself: At one end the junction does not follow the germline gene, possibly because of a read error. CDR3 coding DNA: TGTGCGAGCACCTCTTTTCGTCAGCCCCAGCATTTT. This encodes CASTSFRQPQHF. The rearrangement links TRBV27 to TRBJ1-5; D is uncertain. Per the germline V gene, CDR1 is MNHEY and CDR2 is SMNVEV (reference sequence). The CDR3 totals 12 residues.

This clone was seen once. The rearrangement joins TRBV9 to TRBJ2-3; either TRBD1 or TRBD2 may fit D (6 bases each). This CDR3 is 15 amino acids long. Germline-derived CDR1 and CDR2 are SGDLS and YYNGEE. Trimming removed 1 base at V and 0 bases at J, with 9 bases between. In DNA, the CDR3 is TGTGCCAGCAGCGTATCGGGGGCTAGCACAGATACGCAGTATTTT. Translating gives CASSVSGASTDTQYF.

This clone was observed a single time. This chain joins TRBV29-1 and TRBJ2-5; 12 bases map to TRBD2. The V segment lost 4 bases and the J segment 3 bases; nucleotides outside the gene matches: 0. Germline CDR1 SQVTM, CDR2 ANQGSEA. The CDR3 is 13 residues long. CDR3 coding DNA: TGCAGCGTTGCTAGCGGGAGGGAAGAGACCCAGTACTTC. It is translated as CSVASGREETQYF. Full variable domain (missing parts from reference TRBV29-1 and TRBJ2-5): SAVISQKPSRDICQRGTSLTIQCQVDSQVTMMFWYRQQPGQSLTLIATANQGSEATYESGFVIDKFPISRPNLTFSTLTVSNMSPEDSSIYLCSVASGREETQYFGPGTRLLVL.